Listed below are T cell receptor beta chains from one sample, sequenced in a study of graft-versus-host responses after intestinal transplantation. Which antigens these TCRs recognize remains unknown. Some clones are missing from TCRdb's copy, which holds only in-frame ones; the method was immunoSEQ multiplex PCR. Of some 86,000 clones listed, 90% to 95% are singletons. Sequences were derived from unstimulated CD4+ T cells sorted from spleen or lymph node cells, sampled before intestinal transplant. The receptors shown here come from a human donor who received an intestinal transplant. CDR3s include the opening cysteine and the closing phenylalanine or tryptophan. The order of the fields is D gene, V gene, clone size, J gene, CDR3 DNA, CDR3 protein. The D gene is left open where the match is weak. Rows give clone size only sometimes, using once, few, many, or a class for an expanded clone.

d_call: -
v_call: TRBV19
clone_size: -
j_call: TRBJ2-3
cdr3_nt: TGTGCCAGTAGTATAGGCCGACTAGATCCCGATACGCAGTATTTT
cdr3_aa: CASSIGRLDPDTQYF

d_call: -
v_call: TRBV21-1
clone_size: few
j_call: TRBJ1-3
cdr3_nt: TGTGCCAGCAGCAAAGAAGTAGGGCAGGGGGGAAACACCATATATTTT
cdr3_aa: CASSKEVGQGGNTIYF

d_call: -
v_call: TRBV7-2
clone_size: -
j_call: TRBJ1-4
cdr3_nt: TGTGCCAGCAGCTTAGGGGCCCGTAATGAAAAACTGTTTTTT
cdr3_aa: CASSLGARNEKLFF

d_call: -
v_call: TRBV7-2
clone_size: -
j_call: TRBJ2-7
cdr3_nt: TGTGCCAGCAGCTTAGGAGGGTTTTCCTACGAGCAGTACTTC
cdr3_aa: CASSLGGFSYEQYF

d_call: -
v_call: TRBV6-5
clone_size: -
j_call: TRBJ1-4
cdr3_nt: TGTGCCAGCAGCCCCGGGGTCTATAATGAAAAACTGTTTTTT
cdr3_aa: CASSPGVYNEKLFF

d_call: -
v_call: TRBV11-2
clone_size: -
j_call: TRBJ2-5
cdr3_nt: TGTGCCAGCAGCTTCGCCGGGCAAGAGACCCAGTACTTC
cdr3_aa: CASSFAGQETQYF

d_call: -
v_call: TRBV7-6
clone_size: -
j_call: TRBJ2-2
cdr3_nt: TGTGCCAGCAGCTTGGAACTTACAGTATTTGGGTCGGCCGGGGAGCTGTTTTTT
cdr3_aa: CASSLELTVFGSAGELFF

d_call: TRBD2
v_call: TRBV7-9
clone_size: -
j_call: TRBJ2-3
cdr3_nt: TGTGCCAGCAGCTCAGAGAGCGGGGGGGCCTCAGATACGCAGTATTTT
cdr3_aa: CASSSESGGASDTQYF

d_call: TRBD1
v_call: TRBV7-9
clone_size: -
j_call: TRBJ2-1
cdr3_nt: TGTGCCAGCAGCTTACCGGGACAGGGAAGAAATGAGCAGTTCTTC
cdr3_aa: CASSLPGQGRNEQFF

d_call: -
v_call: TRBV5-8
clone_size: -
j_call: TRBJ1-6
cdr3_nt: TGTGCCAGCAAGGACAGCTTCTCCTATAATTCACCCCTCCACTTT
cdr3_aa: CASKDSFSYNSPLHF

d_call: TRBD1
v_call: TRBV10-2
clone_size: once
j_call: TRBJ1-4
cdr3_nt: TGCGCCAGCAGCCGATCAACCAGGGGGATGGATGAAAAACTGTTTTTT
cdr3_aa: CASSRSTRGMDEKLFF

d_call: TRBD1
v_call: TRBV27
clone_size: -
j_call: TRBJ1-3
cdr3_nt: TGTGCCAGCAGTCCCGTGGACAGGGCGGACACCATATATTTT
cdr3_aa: CASSPVDRADTIYF

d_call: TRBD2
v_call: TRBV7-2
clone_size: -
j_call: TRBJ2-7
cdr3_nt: TGTGCCAGCAGCTTAGCGCCTAGCGGGGGGGGTGAGCAGTACTTC
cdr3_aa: CASSLAPSGGGEQYF

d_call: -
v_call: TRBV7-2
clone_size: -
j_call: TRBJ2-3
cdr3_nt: TGTGCCAGCAGCCAAAACACAGATACGCAGTATTTT
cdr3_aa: CASSQNTDTQYF

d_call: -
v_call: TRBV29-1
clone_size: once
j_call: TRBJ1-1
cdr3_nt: TGCAGCGCTAGAGGGACACTCTCTGGTGAGTCTCTTTTCGTAGAGGAAGCTTTCTTT
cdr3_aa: CSARGTLSGESLFVEEAFF

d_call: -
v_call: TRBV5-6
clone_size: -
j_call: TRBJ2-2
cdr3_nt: TGTGCCAGCAGCGCGCAGGCAGGAACGAACACCGGGGAGCTGTTTTTT
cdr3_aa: CASSAQAGTNTGELFF

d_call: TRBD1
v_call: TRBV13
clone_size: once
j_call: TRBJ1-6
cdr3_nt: TGTGCCAGCAGCTTAGGTGGGACAGGTCGTAATTCACCCCTCCACTTT
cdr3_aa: CASSLGGTGRNSPLHF

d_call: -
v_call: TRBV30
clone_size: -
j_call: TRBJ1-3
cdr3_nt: TGTGCCTGGAGGCCGACAGTCAATGGAAACACCATATATTTT
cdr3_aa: CAWRPTVNGNTIYF

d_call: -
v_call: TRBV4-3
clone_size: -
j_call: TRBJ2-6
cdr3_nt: TGCGCCAGCAGCCAAGGGGGGGGGCGATCTGGGGCCAACGTCCTGACTTTC
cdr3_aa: CASSQGGGRSGANVLTF

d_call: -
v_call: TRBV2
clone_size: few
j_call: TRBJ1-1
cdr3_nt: TGTGCCACCCGTCAGGGGAACACTGAAGCTTTCTTT
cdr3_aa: CATRQGNTEAFF

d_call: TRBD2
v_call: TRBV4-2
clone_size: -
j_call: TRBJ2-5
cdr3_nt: TGTGCCAGCAGCCAAGCAGCGGGGGGGCCAAAGGGCCAAGAGACCCAGTACTTC
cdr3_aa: CASSQAAGGPKGQETQYF

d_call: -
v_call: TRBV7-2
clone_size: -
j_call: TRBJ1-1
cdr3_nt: TGTGCCAGTCGAGGCAGGGAAGAGAACACTGAAGCTTTCTTT
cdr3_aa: CASRGREENTEAFF